This T cell receptor (beta chain) was captured by sequencing in a study of blood T cells in healthy people across ages. Background on the study: Template switching retrieved approximately one barcoded beta molecule for each two T cells. General study results and limits: A roughly linear fall in TCR beta diversity per million T cells was seen with increasing age. In long-lived donors, naive CD4+ cell counts and diversity exceeded those of aged donors.

On this clonotype itself: Its matching antigen is unknown.

Together with a sample-barcoded 5' primer, a J-beta primer mix was included in a second PCR lasting about 7 to 12 cycles. Each CDR3 protein gets one entry after TCRdb re-called the 5' RACE reads with MiXCR. The repertoire holds 1,800,000 or so distinct CDR3 sequences, roughly two fifths seen once, with 23% in the top ten. Collection of around 10 milliliters of peripheral blood was performed for each donor. The sequence was collected from a human donor in good health. Sequencing input: blood.

CDR3 sequence (DNA): TGTGCCAGCAGCTTATCGTCTCGAGGGGGCACAGATACGCAGTATTTT. It codes for CASSLSSRGGTDTQYF. The chain joins TRBV7-2 to TRBJ2-3; possibly TRBD1 or TRBD2 for D (5 bases each). Looked up from germline, CDR1 is SGHTA and CDR2 is FQGNSA. This CDR3 is built from 16 residues. V shed 2 bases and J shed 1 base, with 13 bases lying between them.